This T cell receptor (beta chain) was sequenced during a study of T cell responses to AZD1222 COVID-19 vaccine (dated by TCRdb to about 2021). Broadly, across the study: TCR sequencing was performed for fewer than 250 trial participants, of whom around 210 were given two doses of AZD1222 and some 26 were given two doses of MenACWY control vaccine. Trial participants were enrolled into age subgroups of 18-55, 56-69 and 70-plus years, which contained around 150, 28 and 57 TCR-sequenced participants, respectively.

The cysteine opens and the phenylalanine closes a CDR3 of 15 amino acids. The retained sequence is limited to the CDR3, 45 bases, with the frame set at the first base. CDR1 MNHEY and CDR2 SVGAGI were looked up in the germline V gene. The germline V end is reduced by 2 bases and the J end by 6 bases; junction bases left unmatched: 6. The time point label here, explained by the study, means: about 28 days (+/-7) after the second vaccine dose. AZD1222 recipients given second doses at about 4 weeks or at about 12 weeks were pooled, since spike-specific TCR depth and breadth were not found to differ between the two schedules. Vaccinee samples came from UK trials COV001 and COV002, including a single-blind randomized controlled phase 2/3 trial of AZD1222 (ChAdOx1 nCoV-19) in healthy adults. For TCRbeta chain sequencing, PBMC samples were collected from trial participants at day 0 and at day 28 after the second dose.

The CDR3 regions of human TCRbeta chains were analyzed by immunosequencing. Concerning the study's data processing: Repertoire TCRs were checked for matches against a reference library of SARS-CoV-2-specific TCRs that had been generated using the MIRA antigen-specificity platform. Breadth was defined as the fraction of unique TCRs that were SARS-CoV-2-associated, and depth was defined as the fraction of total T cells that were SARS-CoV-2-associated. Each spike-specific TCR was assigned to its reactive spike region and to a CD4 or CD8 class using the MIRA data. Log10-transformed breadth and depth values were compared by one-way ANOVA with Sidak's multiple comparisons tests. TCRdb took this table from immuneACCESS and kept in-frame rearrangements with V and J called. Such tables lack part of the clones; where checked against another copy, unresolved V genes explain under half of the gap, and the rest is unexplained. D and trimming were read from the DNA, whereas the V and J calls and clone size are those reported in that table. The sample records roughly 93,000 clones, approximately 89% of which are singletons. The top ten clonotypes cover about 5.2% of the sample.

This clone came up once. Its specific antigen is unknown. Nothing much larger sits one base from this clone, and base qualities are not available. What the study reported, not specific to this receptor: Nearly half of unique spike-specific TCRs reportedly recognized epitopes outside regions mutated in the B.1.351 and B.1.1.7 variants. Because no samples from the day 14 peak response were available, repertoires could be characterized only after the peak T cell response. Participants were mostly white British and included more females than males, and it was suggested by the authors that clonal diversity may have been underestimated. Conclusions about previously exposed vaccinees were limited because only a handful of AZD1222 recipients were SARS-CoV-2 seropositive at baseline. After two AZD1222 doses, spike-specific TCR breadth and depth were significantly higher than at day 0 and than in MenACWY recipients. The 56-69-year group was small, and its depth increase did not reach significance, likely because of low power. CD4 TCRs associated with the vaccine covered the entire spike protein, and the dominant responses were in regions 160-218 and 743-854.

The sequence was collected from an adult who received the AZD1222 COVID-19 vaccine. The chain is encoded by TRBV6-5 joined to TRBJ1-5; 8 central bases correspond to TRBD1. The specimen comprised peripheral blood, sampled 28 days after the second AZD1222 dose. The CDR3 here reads CASSYGRGLSQPQHF. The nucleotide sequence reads TGTGCCAGCAGTTACGGCAGGGGGCTTAGTCAGCCCCAGCATTTT.